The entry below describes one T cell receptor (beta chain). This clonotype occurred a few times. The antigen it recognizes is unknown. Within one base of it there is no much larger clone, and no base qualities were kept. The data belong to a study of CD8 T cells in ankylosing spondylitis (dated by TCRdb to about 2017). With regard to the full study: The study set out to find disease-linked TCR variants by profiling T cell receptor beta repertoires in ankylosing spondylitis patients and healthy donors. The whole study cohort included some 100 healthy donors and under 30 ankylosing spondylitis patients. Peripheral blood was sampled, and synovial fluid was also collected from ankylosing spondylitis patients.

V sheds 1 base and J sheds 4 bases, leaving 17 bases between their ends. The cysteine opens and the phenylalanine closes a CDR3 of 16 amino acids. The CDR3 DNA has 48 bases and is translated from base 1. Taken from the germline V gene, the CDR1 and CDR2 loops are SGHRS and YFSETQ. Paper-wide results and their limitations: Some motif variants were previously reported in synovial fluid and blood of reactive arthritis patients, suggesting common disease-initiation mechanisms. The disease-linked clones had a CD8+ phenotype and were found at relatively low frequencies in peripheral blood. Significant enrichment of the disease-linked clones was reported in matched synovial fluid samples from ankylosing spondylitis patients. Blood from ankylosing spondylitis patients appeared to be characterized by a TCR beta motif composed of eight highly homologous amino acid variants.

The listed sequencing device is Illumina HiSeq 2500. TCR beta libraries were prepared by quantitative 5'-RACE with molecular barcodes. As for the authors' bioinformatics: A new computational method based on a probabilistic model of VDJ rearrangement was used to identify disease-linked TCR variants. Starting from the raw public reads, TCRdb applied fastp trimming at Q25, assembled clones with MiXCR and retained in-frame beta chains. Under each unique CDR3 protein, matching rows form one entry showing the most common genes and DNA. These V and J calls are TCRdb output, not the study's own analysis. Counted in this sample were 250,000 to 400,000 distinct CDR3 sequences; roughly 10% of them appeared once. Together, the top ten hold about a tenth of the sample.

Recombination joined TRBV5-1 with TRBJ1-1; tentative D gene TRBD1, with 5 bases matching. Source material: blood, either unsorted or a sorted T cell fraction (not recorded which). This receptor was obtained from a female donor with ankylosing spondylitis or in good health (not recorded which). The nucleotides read TGCGCCAGCAGCTTGAATCGGCTGGGGGTAGGCACTGAAGCTTTCTTT. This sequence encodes CASSLNRLGVGTEAFF.